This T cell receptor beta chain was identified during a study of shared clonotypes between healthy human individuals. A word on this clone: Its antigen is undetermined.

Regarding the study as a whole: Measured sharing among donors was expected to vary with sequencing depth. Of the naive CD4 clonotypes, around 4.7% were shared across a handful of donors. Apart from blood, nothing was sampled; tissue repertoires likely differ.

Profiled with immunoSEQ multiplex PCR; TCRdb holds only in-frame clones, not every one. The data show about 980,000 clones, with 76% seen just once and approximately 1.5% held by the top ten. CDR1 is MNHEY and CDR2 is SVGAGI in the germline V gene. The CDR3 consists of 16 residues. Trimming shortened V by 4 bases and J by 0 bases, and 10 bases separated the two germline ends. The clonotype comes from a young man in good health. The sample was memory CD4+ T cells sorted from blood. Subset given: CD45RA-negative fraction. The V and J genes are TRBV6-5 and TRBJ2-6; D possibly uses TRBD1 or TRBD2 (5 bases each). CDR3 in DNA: TGTGCCAGCAGTTCGGGACGGAGCTCTGGGGCCAACGTCCTGACTTTC. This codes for CASSSGRSSGANVLTF.